These T cell receptor beta chains were read from a single sample in a study of metastatic and nonmetastatic thyroid tumors. TCRdb re-called clones via MiXCR from the PCR reads. The sample lists some 25,000 clones, roughly 21% occurring once. The sample consisted of blood. The receptors stem from a male donor with papillary thyroid cancer or a benign thyroid nodule (not recorded which). Some clones in this sample may be carry-over from other donors' samples. CDR3s include the opening cysteine and the closing phenylalanine or tryptophan. Each record gives: D gene, V gene, J gene, clone size, CDR3 DNA, CDR3 protein. The D gene is left open where the match is weak. The size field is filled for only some rows; it gives once, few, many or a size class.

D: TRBD2
V: TRBV20-1
J: TRBJ2-1
size: once
DNA: TGCAGTCCGATAGCGGGGGGTGTCAACAATGAGCAGTTCTTC
CDR3: CSPIAGGVNNEQFF

D: TRBD1
V: TRBV5-4
J: TRBJ1-2
size: many
DNA: TGTGCCAGCAGCTCAAGGGACAGGGGGCTTTATGGCTACACCTTC
CDR3: CASSSRDRGLYGYTF

D: -
V: TRBV20-1
J: TRBJ2-7
size: -
DNA: TGCAGTTCAACCTACAGCTACGAGCAGTACTTC
CDR3: CSSTYSYEQYF

D: TRBD2
V: TRBV11-1
J: TRBJ2-1
size: many
DNA: TGTGCCAGCAGCCCACCCCCTAGCGGGGATGGGTACAATGAGCAGTTCTTC
CDR3: CASSPPPSGDGYNEQFF

D: -
V: TRBV10-3
J: TRBJ1-1
size: many
DNA: TGTGCCATCAGTGAGTCCAGGGGCCAAACTGAAGCTTTCTTT
CDR3: CAISESRGQTEAFF

D: -
V: TRBV28
J: TRBJ2-1
size: many
DNA: TGTGCCGGAGGGGACGTATCCTACAATGAGCAGTTCTTC
CDR3: CAGGDVSYNEQFF

D: -
V: TRBV5-1
J: TRBJ2-1
size: -
DNA: TGCGCCAGCAGGACTATCGGCTACAATGAGCAGTTCTTC
CDR3: CASRTIGYNEQFF

D: -
V: TRBV2
J: TRBJ1-1
size: -
DNA: TGTGCCAGCAGTGAAGCGGCCCTGGCAATGATGAACACTAAAGCTTTCTTT
CDR3: CASSEAALAMMNTKAFF

D: -
V: TRBV6-1
J: TRBJ2-6
size: -
DNA: TGTGCCAGCAGTGAAGAAGACTCTGGGGCCAACGTCCTGACTTTC
CDR3: CASSEEDSGANVLTF

D: TRBD2
V: TRBV6-5
J: TRBJ2-3
size: many
DNA: TGTGCCAGCAGAGGACTAGCGGGAAAGGGATGGGGCACAGATACGCAGTATTTT
CDR3: CASRGLAGKGWGTDTQYF

D: -
V: TRBV7-3
J: TRBJ2-3
size: medium-sized
DNA: TGTGCCAGCAGGGGGGATGGAGATACGCAGTATTTT
CDR3: CASRGDGDTQYF

D: -
V: TRBV27
J: TRBJ2-3
size: -
DNA: TGTGCCAGCAGTCCGACCTCAGATACGCAGGATTTT
CDR3: CASSPTSDTQDF

D: TRBD1
V: TRBV5-1
J: TRBJ1-1
size: -
DNA: TGCGCCAGCATGGACCCTGGACAGGGGGATGAAGCTTTCTTT
CDR3: CASMDPGQGDEAFF

D: -
V: TRBV7-2
J: TRBJ1-1
size: many
DNA: TGTGCCAGCAGCTTTTCTCCGGGAATACCTGAAGCTTTCTTT
CDR3: CASSFSPGIPEAFF

D: -
V: TRBV7-2
J: TRBJ1-1
size: -
DNA: TGTGCCAGCAGCCTAGGCGCAGTTATGCGTAAACATGAAGCTTTCTTT
CDR3: CASSLGAVMRKHEAFF

D: TRBD1
V: TRBV28
J: TRBJ2-5
size: many
DNA: TGTGCCAGCAGTTTCGCGGGACAGGGTCAAGAGACCCAGTACTTC
CDR3: CASSFAGQGQETQYF

D: -
V: TRBV5-1
J: TRBJ2-5
size: -
DNA: TGCGCCAGCATCCCCGACAGGTTGGTCCAAGAGACCCAGTACTTC
CDR3: CASIPDRLVQETQYF

D: -
V: TRBV9
J: TRBJ2-5
size: many
DNA: TGTGCCAGCAGCCCTCGCGGGGCAGGGGGAGAGACCCAGTACTTC
CDR3: CASSPRGAGGETQYF

D: -
V: TRBV11-2
J: TRBJ2-7
size: -
DNA: TGTGCCAGCAGCTTAGACAACGGATTGGCCGAGCAGTACTTC
CDR3: CASSLDNGLAEQYF

D: -
V: TRBV18
J: TRBJ2-1
size: many
DNA: TGTGCCAGCTCACCAGGGGGAGCTGGACTATTTTATGAGCAGTTCTTC
CDR3: CASSPGGAGLFYEQFF

D: -
V: TRBV6-1
J: TRBJ2-2
size: -
DNA: TGTGCCAGCAGTGAACCGCTTGGGACGAGTTACACCGGGGAGCTGTTTTTT
CDR3: CASSEPLGTSYTGELFF

D: TRBD1
V: TRBV19
J: TRBJ2-2
size: -
DNA: TGTGCCAGTAGTTTTAGGACAGGGTTAGGCGGGGAGCTGTTTTTT
CDR3: CASSFRTGLGGELFF